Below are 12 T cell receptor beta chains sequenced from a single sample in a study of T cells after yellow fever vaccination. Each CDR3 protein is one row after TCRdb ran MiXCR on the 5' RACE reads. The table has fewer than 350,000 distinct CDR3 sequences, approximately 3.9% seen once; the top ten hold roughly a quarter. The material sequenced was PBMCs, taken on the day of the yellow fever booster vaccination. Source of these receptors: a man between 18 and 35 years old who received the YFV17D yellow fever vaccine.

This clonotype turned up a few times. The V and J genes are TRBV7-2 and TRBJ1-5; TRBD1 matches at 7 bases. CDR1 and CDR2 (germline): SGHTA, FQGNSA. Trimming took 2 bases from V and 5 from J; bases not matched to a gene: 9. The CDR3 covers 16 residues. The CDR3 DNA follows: TGTGCCAGCAGCTTATTTGGCAGGGGGAACGATCAGCCCCAGCATTTT. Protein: CASSLFGRGNDQPQHF.

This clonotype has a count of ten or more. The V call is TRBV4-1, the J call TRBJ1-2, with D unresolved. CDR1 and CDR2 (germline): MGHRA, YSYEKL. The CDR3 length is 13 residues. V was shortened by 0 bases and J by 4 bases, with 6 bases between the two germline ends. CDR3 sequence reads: CASSQESGYGYTF. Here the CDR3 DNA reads TGCGCCAGCAGCCAAGAGTCCGGCTATGGCTACACCTTC.

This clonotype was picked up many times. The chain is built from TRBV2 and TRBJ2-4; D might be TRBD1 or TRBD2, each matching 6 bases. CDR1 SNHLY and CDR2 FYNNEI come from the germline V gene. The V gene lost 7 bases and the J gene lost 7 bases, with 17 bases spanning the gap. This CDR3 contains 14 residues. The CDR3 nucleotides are TGTGCCAGCAAGTTTCGGGGGCTGGAGAACATTCAGTACTTC. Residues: CASKFRGLENIQYF.

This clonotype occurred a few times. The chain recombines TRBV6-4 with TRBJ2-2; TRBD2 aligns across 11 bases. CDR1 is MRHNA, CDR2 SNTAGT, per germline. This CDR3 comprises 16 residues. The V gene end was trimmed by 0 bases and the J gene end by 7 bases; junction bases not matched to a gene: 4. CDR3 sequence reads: CASSDSSGGAGGELFF. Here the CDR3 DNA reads TGTGCCAGCAGTGACTCTAGCGGGGGGGCCGGCGGGGAGCTGTTTTTT.

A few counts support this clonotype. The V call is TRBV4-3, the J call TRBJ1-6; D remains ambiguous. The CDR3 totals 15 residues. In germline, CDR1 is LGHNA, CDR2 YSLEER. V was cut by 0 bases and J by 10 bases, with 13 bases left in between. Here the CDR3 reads CASSQDVERGSPLHF. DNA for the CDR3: TGCGCCAGCAGCCAAGATGTGGAGCGGGGATCACCCCTCCACTTT.

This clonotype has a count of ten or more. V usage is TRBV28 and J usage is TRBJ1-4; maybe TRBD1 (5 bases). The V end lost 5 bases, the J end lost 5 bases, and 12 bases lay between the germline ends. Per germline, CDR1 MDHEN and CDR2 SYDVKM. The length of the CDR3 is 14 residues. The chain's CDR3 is CASSVLGGNEKLFF. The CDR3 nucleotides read TGTGCCAGCAGTGTTCTCGGGGGGAATGAAAAACTGTTTTTT.

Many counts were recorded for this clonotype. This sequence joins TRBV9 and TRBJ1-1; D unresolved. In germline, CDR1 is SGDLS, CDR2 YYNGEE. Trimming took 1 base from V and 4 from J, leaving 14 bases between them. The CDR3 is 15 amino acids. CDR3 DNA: TGTGCCAGCAGCGTATCTTCCCGTGAATCCACTGAAGCTTTCTTT. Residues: CASSVSSRESTEAFF.

As DNA, the CDR3 is TGTGCCAGCAGCTTCCTCCGGGGACAGAAGCATGGCTACACCTTC. Its protein is CASSFLRGQKHGYTF. The V gene is TRBV5-5, the J gene TRBJ1-2, with 7 bases identical to TRBD1. The CDR3 sequence is 15 residues long. Germline V gene lookup returns CDR1 SGHKS and CDR2 YYEKEE (reference sequence). Unmatched junction bases numbered 10, after V lost 2 bases and J lost 6 bases.

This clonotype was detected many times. Written as DNA, the CDR3 is TGCAGCGTTGTGTTGGTAGAGACCTACGAGCAGTACTTC. Translation gives CSVVLVETYEQYF. The rearrangement links TRBV29-1 to TRBJ2-7; D ambiguous. Germline V gene sequence: CDR1 SQVTM, CDR2 ANQGSEA. CDR3 length: 13 residues. V lost 4 bases, J lost 2 bases, and 12 bases lay in between.

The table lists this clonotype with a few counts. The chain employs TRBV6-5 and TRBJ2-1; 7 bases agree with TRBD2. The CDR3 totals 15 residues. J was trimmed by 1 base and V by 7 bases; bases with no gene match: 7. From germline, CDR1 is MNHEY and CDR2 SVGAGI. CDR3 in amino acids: CASTGGGTSYNEQFF. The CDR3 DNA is TGTGCCAGCACAGGCGGGGGTACGTCCTACAATGAGCAGTTCTTC.

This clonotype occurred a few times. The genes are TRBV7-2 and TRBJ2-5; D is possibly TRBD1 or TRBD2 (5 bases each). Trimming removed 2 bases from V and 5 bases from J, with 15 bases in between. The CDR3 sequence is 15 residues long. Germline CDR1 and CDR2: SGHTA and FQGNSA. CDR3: CASSLSSGQYETQYF. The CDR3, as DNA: TGTGCCAGCAGCTTATCCTCGGGGCAATACGAGACCCAGTACTTC.

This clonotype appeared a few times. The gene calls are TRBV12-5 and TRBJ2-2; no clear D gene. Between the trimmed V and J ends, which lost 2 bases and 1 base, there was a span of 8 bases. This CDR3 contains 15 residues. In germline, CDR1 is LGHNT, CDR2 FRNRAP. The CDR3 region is CASGLFNLNTGELFF. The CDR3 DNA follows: TGTGCTAGTGGTTTGTTTAACCTGAACACCGGGGAGCTGTTTTTT.